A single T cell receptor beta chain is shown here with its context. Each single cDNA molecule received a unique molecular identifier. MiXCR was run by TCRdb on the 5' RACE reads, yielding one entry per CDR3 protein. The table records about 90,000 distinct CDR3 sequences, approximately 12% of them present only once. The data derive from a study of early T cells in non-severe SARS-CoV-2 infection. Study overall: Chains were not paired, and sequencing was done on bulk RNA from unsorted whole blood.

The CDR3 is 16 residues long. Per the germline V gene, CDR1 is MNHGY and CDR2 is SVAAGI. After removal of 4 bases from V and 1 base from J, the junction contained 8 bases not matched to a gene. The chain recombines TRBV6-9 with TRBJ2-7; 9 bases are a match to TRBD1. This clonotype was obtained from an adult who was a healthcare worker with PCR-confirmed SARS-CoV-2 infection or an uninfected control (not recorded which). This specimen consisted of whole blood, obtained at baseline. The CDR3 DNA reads TGTGCCAGCAGTTCCACCACAGGGGGCGAGTCCTACGAGCAGTACTTC. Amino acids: CASSSTTGGESYEQYF.